This T cell receptor beta chain was found in a study of regulatory T cells in long-lasting Graves disease. Study-wide findings and caveats: With persistent disease, TRBV28, TRBJ1-2 and TRBJ2-5 were the favored segments.

Time point reported: newly diagnosed GD, antithyroid drugs for less than 3 months. PBMCs provided the RNA from which the TCR library was made. The table lists this clonotype with many counts. Its specificity is unknown. The CDR3 spans 17 residues. Germline CDR1 KGHSH, CDR2 LQKENI. The J segment lost 0 bases and the V segment lost 6 bases, leaving 8 bases of the junction unmatched. Combining iRepertoire HTBI primers with Arm-PCR of CDR3 regions, the authors built TCR beta libraries. TCRdb independently ran MiXCR on the multiplex PCR reads; one entry per CDR3 protein. The sample lists 400,000 to 500,000 distinct CDR3 sequences; about 17% were seen once. These same records also appear under a second study, on T cells in Graves' hyperthyroidism and ophthalmopathy. That work states: By a 13 V-J model, ophthalmopathy was set apart from stable hyperthyroidism.

The receptor was isolated from a young woman with Graves disease. The chain has TRBV18 and TRBJ2-3; 11 nucleotides align to TRBD2. The material was peripheral blood mononuclear cells (PBMCs), obtained at new diagnosis, from a patient treated with antithyroid drugs. The CDR3 loop is CASSGTSGYSSTDTQYF. For the CDR3, the DNA is TGTGCCAGCTCCGGGACTAGCGGATACTCTAGCACAGATACGCAGTATTTT.